Shown below are 23 T cell receptor beta chains from a single sample sequenced in a study of control samples from healthy donors and cancer patients (dated by TCRdb to between 2020 and 2021). Library preparation employed the immunoSEQ multiplex PCR assay. Entries here come from immuneACCESS through TCRdb and include only in-frame sequences with V and J called. Some clones fail to appear in such tables; in the studies checked, an unresolved V gene covers under half of the shortfall, and the cause of the remainder is unknown. The sample includes about 120,000 clones, with 70% to 90% observed a single time. The top ten clones comprise around 3.4% of the sample. Sequenced input: blood. These receptors originate from a middle-aged man in good health.

The V call is TRBV6-1, the J call TRBJ2-6, with 10 positions matching TRBD1. Germline CDR1 MNHNS, CDR2 SASEGT. The CDR3 extends over 19 amino acids. The ends lost 2 bases at V and 0 bases at J; junction bases unmatched: 7. The CDR3 region is CASSEIPGQGSSGANVLTF. CDR3 DNA: TGTGCCAGCAGTGAAATACCGGGACAGGGGAGCTCTGGGGCCAACGTCCTGACTTTC.

Comment on this clone: The same CDR3 is also encoded by other DNA sequences in this sample. The chain links TRBV3-1 (or the pseudogene TRBV3-2) to TRBJ1-1, with 7 bases lining up with TRBD1. This CDR3 has 12 amino acids. Germline V gene data show CDR1 as LGHDT and CDR2 as YNNKEL (reference sequence). J lost 5 bases, V lost 6 bases, and 3 bases had no gene match. CDR3 DNA: TGTGCCAGCAGACAGACAGGGACTGAAGCTTTCTTT. This sequence encodes CASRQTGTEAFF.

This chain connects TRBV6-6 to TRBJ1-6; D uncertain. V lost 6 bases, J lost 6 bases, and 15 bases lay in between. CDR1 MNHNY and CDR2 SVGAGI come from the germline V gene (reference sequence). The CDR3 extends over 15 amino acids. The CDR3 DNA follows: TGTGCCAGCAGAAGCCAAACAAGGATTAATTCACCCCTCCACTTT. Translating it yields CASRSQTRINSPLHF.

In its sample, this clone was seen a few times. The rearrangement links TRBV24-1 to TRBJ2-1; 7 bases align to TRBD2. CDR3 length: 14 residues. The V and J ends lost 5 bases and 8 bases, in that order; junction bases with no gene match: 8. Germline V CDR1 and CDR2: KGHDR, SFDVKD. The CDR3 is CATSAQTSADEQFF. The CDR3 DNA sequence: TGTGCCACCAGTGCCCAAACTAGCGCTGATGAGCAGTTCTTC.

This chain connects TRBV19 to TRBJ1-2, with TRBD1 identical over 10 bases. From germline, CDR1 is LNHDA and CDR2 SQIVND (reference sequence). The CDR3 is 14 amino acids. With V trimmed by 5 bases and J by 6 bases, 6 bases remained unmatched. Here the CDR3 DNA reads TGTGCCAGTAGTTACCCGACAGGGGGCGATGGCTACACCTTC. This codes for CASSYPTGGDGYTF.

The rearrangement links TRBV7-2 to TRBJ1-1; D remains unclear. CDR3 length: 16 amino acids. The V end lost 2 bases, the J end lost 1 base, and 14 bases lay between the germline ends. CDR1 is SGHTA and CDR2 is FQGNSA in the germline V gene. DNA for the CDR3: TGTGCCAGCAGCTTACAACATGGACTTGGGAACACTGAAGCTTTCTTT. As protein: CASSLQHGLGNTEAFF.

This chain links TRBV9 with TRBJ2-7, with D possibly TRBD1 on 7 matching bases. Germline lookup yields CDR1 SGDLS and CDR2 YYNGEE. Trimming removed 4 bases from V and 3 bases from J, with 17 bases in between. This CDR3 is built from 15 residues. This CDR3 reads CASSQGGGEVYEQYF. CDR3 sequence (DNA): TGTGCCAGCAGCCAAGGAGGGGGCGAAGTCTACGAGCAGTACTTC.

This chain links TRBV5-6 with TRBJ1-6; D may be TRBD1 (5 bases). V was shortened by 4 bases and J by 10 bases, with 15 bases between the two germline ends. The CDR3 contains 14 residues. CDR1 is SGHDT and CDR2 is YYEEEE in the germline V gene. CDR3 loop: CASSPDTGRSPLHF. The CDR3, as DNA: TGTGCCAGCAGCCCGGACACCGGGCGGTCACCCCTCCACTTT. Full variable domain (outside the CDR3, taken from reference TRBV5-6 and TRBJ1-6): DAGVTQSPTHLIKTRGQQVTLRCSPKSGHDTVSWYQQALGQGPQFIFQYYEEEERQRGNFPDRFSGHQFPNYSSELNVNALLLGDSALYLCASSPDTGRSPLHFGNGTRLTVT.

The gene calls are TRBV10-1 and TRBJ2-3; 7 bases agree with TRBD2. The CDR3 loop spans 14 amino acids. With V trimmed by 6 bases and J by 0 bases, 3 bases remained unmatched. Germline V lookup: CDR1 WNHNN, CDR2 SYGVQD (reference sequence). The CDR3 loop is CASSSGTSTDTQYF. The CDR3 nucleotides read TGCGCCAGCAGCAGCGGGACTAGCACAGATACGCAGTATTTT.

In this sample, this clone turned up once. The V gene is TRBV4-1, the J gene TRBJ2-3; the D is unclear. CDR3 length: 13 amino acids. CDR1 MGHRA and CDR2 YSYEKL come from the germline V gene. Trimming pared 6 bases from V and 2 bases from J, leaving 9 bases between. The CDR3 is CASSKEITDTQYF. The CDR3 bases are TGCGCCAGCAGTAAAGAAATCACAGATACGCAGTATTTT.

The chain combines TRBV7-6 with TRBJ2-2; TRBD1 agrees at 9 bases. The CDR3 contains 15 residues. Germline loops: CDR1 SGHVS, CDR2 FNYEAQ. Trimming cost V 5 bases and J 2 bases; bases outside gene matches: 3. The CDR3 reads CASSPTGGNTGELFF. The CDR3, as DNA: TGTGCCAGCAGCCCTACAGGGGGCAACACCGGGGAGCTGTTTTTT.

The chain couples TRBV19 to TRBJ1-6; TRBD1 is a possible D gene (6 bases). CDR1 is LNHDA and CDR2 is SQIVND in the germline V gene (reference sequence). The CDR3 covers 14 residues. Trimming shortened V by 7 bases and J by 7 bases, and 14 bases separated the two germline ends. Written as DNA, the CDR3 is TGTGCCAGTAACCTACCAGGGGACAATTCACCCCTCCACTTT. It translates to CASNLPGDNSPLHF.

The V gene is TRBV7-3, the J gene TRBJ2-2; TRBD1 agrees at 7 bases. CDR1 SGHTA and CDR2 FQGTGA come from the germline V gene. This CDR3 contains 13 residues. With V trimmed by 5 bases and J by 7 bases, 4 bases remained unmatched. The CDR3 bases are TGTGCCAGCAGCCTGGGACAGATCGGGGAGCTGTTTTTT. Translation gives CASSLGQIGELFF.

The chain employs TRBV24-1 and TRBJ2-3; D may be TRBD1 or TRBD2 (5 bases each). Germline V gives CDR1 KGHDR, CDR2 SFDVKD. CDR3 length: 12 residues. V was clipped by 10 bases and J by 6 bases, with 13 bases between them. The CDR3 coding sequence is TGTGCCACGCGAACCGGGACCGATACGCAGTATTTT. This encodes CATRTGTDTQYF.

This clone was recorded once. The gene calls are TRBV7-9 and TRBJ2-7; 7 nucleotides line up with TRBD1. The V gene's germline CDR1 is SEHNR and CDR2 FQNEAQ (reference sequence). V shed 0 bases, J shed 2 bases, and the junction held 4 bases outside the gene matches. The CDR3 is 15 residues long. CDR3 nucleotide sequence: TGTGCCAGCAGCTTAGCGAGGGACAGCCCCTACGAGCAGTACTTC. It yields the protein CASSLARDSPYEQYF.

CDR3 DNA sequence: TGCGCCAGCAGCTCGATCGACAGGGGAGCCGGGGAGCTGTTTTTT. Encoded protein: CASSSIDRGAGELFF. V and J are TRBV5-1 and TRBJ2-2; 8 bases agree with TRBD1. Trimming cost V 3 bases and J 6 bases; bases outside gene matches: 7. CDR1 SGHRS and CDR2 YFSETQ come from the germline V gene. This CDR3 comprises 15 residues. The full variable domain, completed using reference TRBV5-1 and TRBJ2-2, is KAGVTQTPRYLIKTRGQQVTLSCSPISGHRSVSWYQQTPGQGLQFLFEYFSETQRNKGNFPGRFSGRQFSNSRSEMNVSTLELGDSALYLCASSSIDRGAGELFFGEGSRLTVL.

V and J are TRBV5-6 and TRBJ1-2, with TRBD1 matching 10 bases. The ends lost 4 bases at V and 4 bases at J; junction bases unmatched: 7. From germline, CDR1 is SGHDT and CDR2 YYEEEE. This CDR3 is 15 amino acids long. The chain's CDR3 is CASSRGQGIGYGYTF. DNA for the CDR3: TGTGCCAGCAGCCGGGGACAGGGGATCGGCTATGGCTACACCTTC.

The J gene is TRBJ1-5, the V gene TRBV2; D remains ambiguous. The CDR3 covers 11 residues. Germline values: CDR1 SNHLY, CDR2 FYNNEI. Deletions cut 10 bases from V and 9 bases from J, with 13 bases between. The CDR3 DNA reads as TGTGCCACCACCGATGTTCGGCCCCAGCATTTT. Translating it yields CATTDVRPQHF.

The genes are TRBV10-2 and TRBJ1-2, with D unclear. From germline, CDR1 is WSHSY and CDR2 SAAADI. V was trimmed by 0 bases and J by 2 bases, leaving 4 bases between them. This CDR3 spans 13 amino acids. CDR3 sequence (DNA): TGCGCCAGCAGTGAGTCCGAGAACTATGGCTACACCTTC. Amino acids: CASSESENYGYTF.

The chain carries TRBV7-8 and TRBJ1-1, with D hard to call. Trimming pared 4 bases from V and 4 bases from J, leaving 13 bases between. The CDR3 spans 14 residues. Germline CDR1 and CDR2: SGHVS and FQNEAQ. The CDR3 bases are TGTGCCAGCAGCTCGGAACCGGGAAGCACTGAAGCTTTCTTT. Translating it yields CASSSEPGSTEAFF.

As concerns this clone: Other DNA variants within this sample encode the same CDR3. The chain has TRBV19 and TRBJ1-5, with 9 bases lining up with TRBD1. V lost 5 bases and J lost 4; bases outside the gene matches: 6. Looked up from germline, CDR1 is LNHDA and CDR2 is SQIVND (reference sequence). The CDR3 is 15 amino acids. The CDR3 is CASSLGGQGNQPQHF. The CDR3 DNA follows: TGTGCCAGTAGTCTAGGTGGACAGGGGAATCAGCCCCAGCATTTT.

The rearrangement joins TRBV7-3 to TRBJ2-1; D gene ambiguous. The CDR3 extends over 14 amino acids. CDR1 is SGHTA and CDR2 is FQGTGA in the germline V gene. The V gene lost 5 bases and the J gene lost 6 bases, with 14 bases spanning the gap. The CDR3 bases are TGTGCCAGCAGCCTATATCCGGACCCCAATGAGCAGTTCTTC. Translation gives CASSLYPDPNEQFF.

This CDR3 is CASSPGVAGGVNEQFF. The CDR3 nucleotides read TGTGCCAGCAGCCCTGGGGTAGCGGGGGGGGTCAATGAGCAGTTCTTC. The chain is built from TRBV5-4 and TRBJ2-1; 11 bases fit TRBD2. The junction had 9 bases not matched to a gene; V was cut back by 4 bases and J by 6 bases. CDR1 is SGHNT, CDR2 YYREEE, per germline (reference sequence). This CDR3 is 16 amino acids long.